Each of the 30 T cell receptor beta chains below was sequenced from the same sample in a study of blood T cells in healthy people across ages. A J-beta primer mix and a sample-barcoded 5' primer were used in a second PCR of about 7 to 12 cycles. From the 5' RACE reads, TCRdb called clonotypes with MiXCR, one entry per CDR3 protein. The sample has some 760,000 distinct CDR3 sequences; approximately 25% are singletons. The sample also formed part of further work on T cells of mothers and their children.

The specimen sequenced was blood. The receptors stem from a boy between 10 and 17 years old in good health.

The rearrangement uses TRBV6-2 or TRBV6-3 and TRBJ1-2; perhaps TRBD1 as D (6 bases). The CDR3 consists of 14 residues. Germline CDR1 and CDR2: MNHEY and SVGEGT. Trimming left V 5 bases short and J 7 bases short, with 17 bases between. CDR3 nucleotides: TGTGCCAGCAGTCGCGGTAGACAGGCTCCTGGCTACACCTTC. Translated: CASSRGRQAPGYTF.

Here the CDR3 reads CAIRGPGDEQYF. CDR3 bases: TGTGCCATCCGAGGGCCTGGGGACGAGCAGTACTTC. This chain connects TRBV10-3 to TRBJ2-7; TRBD2 is a possible D gene (5 bases). The length of the CDR3 is 12 residues. CDR1 is ENHRY, CDR2 SYGVKD, per germline. The V and J ends lost 8 bases and 5 bases respectively, with 13 bases between them.

V is TRBV5-4 and J is TRBJ2-1; TRBD2 agrees at 7 bases. The CDR3 spans 14 residues. The germline V gene has CDR1 SGHNT and CDR2 YYREEE (reference sequence). The V gene end was trimmed by 10 bases and the J gene end by 5 bases; junction bases not matched to a gene: 12. The CDR3 region has the DNA TGTGCCTCGTACGGGACTAATCTAGACAATGAGCAGTTCTTC. Residues: CASYGTNLDNEQFF.

This clonotype has just a few counts. The chain joins TRBV12-3 or TRBV12-4 to TRBJ2-3; D remains ambiguous. CDR3 length: 13 amino acids. Between the trimmed V and J ends, which lost 8 bases and 2 bases, there was a span of 11 bases. CDR3 sequence (DNA): TGTGCCAGCGGCTGGGGTGTCACAGATACGCAGTATTTT. Residues: CASGWGVTDTQYF.

This clonotype was seen only a few times. The V gene is TRBV12-3 or TRBV12-4, the J gene TRBJ2-3, with 8 bases that match TRBD2. The CDR3 contains 14 residues. The V and J ends lost 6 bases and 4 bases, in that order; junction bases with no gene match: 6. The CDR3 DNA sequence: TGTGCCAGCAGGTTGACTAGCGTCGCAGATACGCAGTATTTT. Translation gives CASRLTSVADTQYF.

This clonotype was counted only a few times. V is TRBV20-1 and J is TRBJ1-2, with D possibly matching TRBD1 (6 bases). V was shortened by 4 bases and J by 0 bases, with 18 bases between the two germline ends. CDR3 length: 16 residues. Germline loops: CDR1 DFQATT, CDR2 SNEGSKA (reference sequence). The CDR3 loop is CSAKSMGAETNYGYTF. DNA of the CDR3: TGCAGTGCTAAAAGTATGGGGGCAGAAACTAACTATGGCTACACCTTC.

This chain joins TRBV4-1 and TRBJ1-1, with D perhaps TRBD1 (5 bases). V lost 4 bases to trimming and J lost 2 bases, with 17 bases between them. The germline gives CDR1 MGHRA, CDR2 YSYEKL. The CDR3 runs 16 residues. The CDR3 spells CASSLPTGGGNTEAFF. For the CDR3, the DNA is TGCGCCAGCAGCCTACCGACGGGGGGAGGAAACACTGAAGCTTTCTTT.

This clonotype has just a few counts. This rearrangement joins TRBV5-1 to TRBJ2-7, with D uncertain. Per germline, CDR1 SGHRS and CDR2 YFSETQ. Trimming removed 1 base at V and 3 bases at J, with 8 bases between. The length of the CDR3 is 13 residues. CDR3 sequence: CASSLHTNYEQYF. CDR3 bases: TGCGCCAGCAGCTTGCACACCAACTACGAGCAGTACTTC.

The V call is TRBV5-5, the J call TRBJ2-5, with D perhaps matching TRBD1 or TRBD2 (5 bases each). This CDR3 spans 14 amino acids. Trimming pared 3 bases from V and 5 bases from J, leaving 14 bases between. Germline assignment: CDR1 SGHKS and CDR2 YYEKEE (reference sequence). The CDR3 loop is CASSWDQYTETQYF. The CDR3 DNA sequence: TGTGCCAGCAGCTGGGACCAATATACTGAGACCCAGTACTTC.

V gene TRBV12-3 or TRBV12-4 combines with J gene TRBJ1-4, with D maybe TRBD1 (5 bases). Trimming took off 3 bases at V and 5 bases at J, with 7 bases between the two ends. The CDR3 loop spans 13 amino acids. For the CDR3, the DNA is TGTGCCAGCAGTTTTCGACAGAATGAAAAACTGTTTTTT. Amino acids: CASSFRQNEKLFF.

This clonotype was counted a few times. This rearrangement joins TRBV5-1 to TRBJ2-3; TRBD2 might be the D (5 bases). This CDR3 comprises 17 residues. V lost 2 bases and J lost 0, with 16 bases in between. The germline CDR1 and CDR2 sequences are SGHRS and YFSETQ. CDR3 in DNA: TGCGCCAGCAGCTTCGCCGGGGATGGCCCTAGCACAGATACGCAGTATTTT. Translating gives CASSFAGDGPSTDTQYF.

This clonotype showed up just a few times. The chain is built from TRBV11-2 and TRBJ2-3; TRBD1 is a possible D gene (7 bases). This CDR3 is 15 amino acids long. Germline CDR1 SGHAT, CDR2 FQNNGV. Trimming stripped 4 bases from V and 2 bases from J, with 13 bases between. The CDR3 region is CASSSRGAYTDTQYF. The DNA of the CDR3 is TGTGCCAGCAGCTCCAGGGGGGCCTACACAGATACGCAGTATTTT.

This clonotype was counted between two and nine times. The CDR3 is CASRGLAGKYEQYF. CDR3 DNA: TGTGCCAGCCGGGGACTAGCGGGGAAATACGAGCAGTACTTC. The V and J genes are TRBV11-2 and TRBJ2-1; 13 nucleotides line up with TRBD2. The J call may not be correct, given that the DNA end is closer to TRBJ2-7. The CDR3 loop spans 14 amino acids. Germline-derived CDR1 and CDR2 are SGHAT and FQNNGV.

The chain recombines TRBV28 with TRBJ1-2; 9 bases are shared with TRBD1. Germline V gene sequence: CDR1 MDHEN, CDR2 SYDVKM. The CDR3 totals 15 residues. Unmatched junction bases numbered 7, after V lost 3 bases and J lost 5 bases. In DNA, the CDR3 is TGTGCCAGCAGTTTCCACACAGGGGGCGAGTATGGCTACACCTTC. Amino acids: CASSFHTGGEYGYTF.

The chain links TRBV27 to TRBJ2-5, with 11 nucleotides matching TRBD2. The J call is uncertain, as TRBJ2-7 better fits the DNA end. Germline CDR1 reads MNHEY; CDR2 reads SMNVEV (reference sequence). This CDR3 has 16 residues. The CDR3 nucleotides are TGTGCCAGCAACCTAGCGGGGGGACCCGGCTTTTACGAGCAGTACTTC. Translated: CASNLAGGPGFYEQYF.

A few counts support this clonotype. The chain recombines TRBV18 with TRBJ1-1; TRBD1 might be the D (6 bases). From germline, CDR1 is KGHSH and CDR2 LQKENI. The CDR3 length is 16 residues. Trimming left V 5 bases short and J 0 bases short, with 16 bases between. Written as DNA, the CDR3 is TGTGCCAGCTCAGCCGATGTACAGGGAATGAACACTGAAGCTTTCTTT. Amino acid sequence: CASSADVQGMNTEAFF.

J is TRBJ2-6 and V is TRBV10-3, with a tentative D call TRBD1 (5 bases). Trimming cost V 0 bases and J 0 bases, with 12 bases left between them. The CDR3 extends over 18 amino acids. CDR1 and CDR2 (germline): ENHRY, SYGVKD. DNA of the CDR3: TGTGCCATCAGTGAGTCGGGGCAGGCCCACTCTGGGGCCAACGTCCTGACTTTC. This encodes CAISESGQAHSGANVLTF.

The chain has TRBV5-8 and TRBJ1-1, with D hard to call. The germline gives CDR1 SGHTS, CDR2 YDEGEE. The length of the CDR3 is 16 residues. The V gene lost 0 bases and the J gene lost 5 bases, with 17 bases spanning the gap. Here the CDR3 DNA reads TGTGCCAGCAGCTTGGCAAAGGCCCTATCCGGGACTGAAGCTTTCTTT. Translation: CASSLAKALSGTEAFF.

CDR3 region: CSVVPGPQETQYF. Written as DNA, the CDR3 is TGCAGCGTTGTCCCAGGGCCGCAAGAGACCCAGTACTTC. The rearrangement joins TRBV29-1 to TRBJ2-5; maybe TRBD1 (5 bases). This CDR3 has 13 amino acids. V gave up 4 bases and J gave up 2 bases, with 11 bases separating them. Germline lookup yields CDR1 SQVTM and CDR2 ANQGSEA.

This clonotype was counted between two and nine times. The V and J genes are TRBV20-1 and TRBJ2-1, with 11 bases identical to TRBD2. Germline V gene lookup returns CDR1 DFQATT and CDR2 SNEGSKA (reference sequence). This CDR3 has 15 amino acids. V shed 4 bases and J 6 bases; nucleotides not matched to a gene: 8. Here the CDR3 reads CSATPLAGEGNEQFF. DNA for the CDR3: TGCAGTGCTACTCCACTAGCGGGAGAAGGCAATGAGCAGTTCTTC.

This clonotype has just one count. The junction and the germline gene differ at one end; a read error may be behind it. This sequence joins TRBV5-6 and TRBJ1-4; 8 bases match TRBD1. This CDR3 contains 14 residues. Germline CDR1 is SGHDT and CDR2 is YYEEEE. The CDR3 loop reads CASTLTGVNEKLFF. In DNA form, the CDR3 reads TGTGCCAGCACCTTGACAGGGGTAAATGAAAAACTGTTTTTT. The variable domain in full, with the rest retrieved from reference TRBV5-6 and TRBJ1-4, is DAGVTQSPTHLIKTRGQQVTLRCSPKSGHDTVSWYQQALGQGPQFIFQYYEEEERQRGNFPDRFSGHQFPNYSSELNVNALLLGDSALYLCASTLTGVNEKLFFGSGTQLSVL.

The sample holds a few counts of this clonotype. This chain joins TRBV7-2 and TRBJ2-7, with D unresolved. The CDR3 is 14 amino acids. Trimming stripped 1 base from V and 3 bases from J, with 10 bases between. Germline CDR1 SGHTA, CDR2 FQGNSA. In nucleotides, the CDR3 is TGTGCCAGCAGCTTAGGGCGGAATTACTACGAGCAGTACTTC. This sequence encodes CASSLGRNYYEQYF.

Only a few counts were recorded for this clonotype. The chain links TRBV7-3 to TRBJ2-2, with unresolved D. Germline V gene sequence: CDR1 SGHTA, CDR2 FQGTGA. V was pared by 4 bases and J by 0 bases, with 6 bases between. The CDR3 contains 14 residues. This CDR3 reads CASSSHSNTGELFF. CDR3 in DNA: TGTGCCAGCAGCTCTCACTCGAACACCGGGGAGCTGTTTTTT. The whole variable domain, filled in from reference TRBV7-3 and TRBJ2-2, reads GAGVSQTPSNKVTEKGKYVELRCDPISGHTALYWYRQSLGQGPEFLIYFQGTGAADDSGLPNDRFFAVRPEGSVSTLKIQRTERGDSAVYLCASSSHSNTGELFFGEGSRLTVL.

The chain combines TRBV7-8 with TRBJ2-3; D remains unclear. Trimming removed 3 bases at V and 4 bases at J, with 8 bases between. The CDR3 runs to 13 residues. CDR1 is SGHVS and CDR2 is FQNEAQ in the germline V gene. The CDR3: CASSFRFPDTQYF. The CDR3 nucleotides are TGTGCCAGCAGCTTCCGGTTCCCAGATACGCAGTATTTT.

The V gene is TRBV28, the J gene TRBJ2-7; 10 bases fit TRBD2. With V trimmed by 2 bases and J by 2 bases, 6 bases remained unmatched. The CDR3 totals 16 residues. From germline, CDR1 is MDHEN and CDR2 SYDVKM. The chain's CDR3 is CASSLIPSGSTYEQYF. CDR3 nucleotides: TGTGCCAGCAGTTTAATCCCTAGCGGGAGTACCTACGAGCAGTACTTC.

This sequence joins TRBV5-1 and TRBJ2-5; 7 nucleotides agree with TRBD2. The ends lost 4 bases at V and 4 bases at J; junction bases unmatched: 10. The CDR3 has 15 residues. Germline CDR1 is SGHRS and CDR2 is YFSETQ. The CDR3 sequence is CASSLSGVIGETQYF. CDR3 nucleotides: TGCGCCAGCAGCCTCAGCGGGGTAATTGGAGAGACCCAGTACTTC.

The chain joins TRBV4-3 to TRBJ2-7; D gene unclear. The germline gives CDR1 LGHNA, CDR2 YSLEER. The germline V and J ends were trimmed by 7 bases and 0 bases, with 10 bases remaining between them. The CDR3 spans 13 residues. This chain's CDR3 is CASTGPNSYEQYV. In DNA form, the CDR3 reads TGCGCCAGCACTGGACCGAACTCCTACGAGCAGTACGTC.

The chain combines TRBV20-1 with TRBJ2-1, with 11 bases identical to TRBD2. The CDR3 has 14 residues. Germline assignment: CDR1 DFQATT and CDR2 SNEGSKA (reference sequence). J was trimmed by 7 bases and V by 3 bases; bases with no gene match: 5. CDR3 sequence (DNA): TGCAGTGCTAGTCTTCCTAGCGGGAGGAATGAGCAGTTCTTC. Amino acids: CSASLPSGRNEQFF.

The J gene is TRBJ2-3, the V gene TRBV4-3; 7 bases fit TRBD2. Looked up from germline, CDR1 is LGHNA and CDR2 is YSLEER. This CDR3 region has 17 residues. J gave up 5 bases and V 0 bases, and 11 bases lay outside the gene matches. CDR3 sequence: CASSQELALLWKDTQYF. CDR3 nucleotides: TGCGCCAGCAGCCAAGAACTAGCGCTTCTGTGGAAAGATACGCAGTATTTT.

This clonotype was found a few times. V and J are TRBV12-3 or TRBV12-4 and TRBJ1-2; TRBD1 is a possible D gene (5 bases). Trimming removed 3 bases at V and 5 bases at J, with 16 bases between. The CDR3 contains 15 residues. The CDR3 DNA reads as TGTGCCAGCAGTTTTCAGGCGGGGACCTCTTATGGCTACACCTTC. This codes for CASSFQAGTSYGYTF.